The 10 T cell receptor beta chains in this list originate from one sample, sequenced in a study of cytomegalovirus exposure and HLA in healthy donors. Primers: 60 Vbeta forward and 13 Jbeta reverse. TCRdb keeps only in-frame clones here, not all; method: immunoSEQ multiplex PCR. The profile shows almost 85,000 clones, around 80% of them singletons. The sample comprised PBMCs. These receptors were obtained from a male donor in good health and CMV-seropositive.

The V gene is TRBV5-1, the J gene TRBJ2-1; 7 bases align to TRBD2. J gave up 6 bases and V 2 bases, and 8 bases lay outside the gene matches. CDR3 length: 15 residues. Germline values: CDR1 SGHRS, CDR2 YFSETQ. The CDR3 loop reads CASSLKQLASNEQFF. CDR3 DNA: TGCGCCAGCAGCTTAAAACAACTAGCGAGCAATGAGCAGTTCTTC.

V usage is TRBV6-5 and J usage is TRBJ1-1, with 8 bases lining up with TRBD1. This CDR3 contains 13 residues. J was trimmed by 5 bases and V by 7 bases; bases with no gene match: 6. CDR1 and CDR2 (germline): MNHEY, SVGAGI. Here the CDR3 DNA reads TGTGCCAGCAAGACAGGGGAGGAAACTGAAGCTTTCTTT. Amino acid sequence: CASKTGEETEAFF.

The V call is TRBV27, the J call TRBJ1-5; 7 bases are a match to TRBD1. Germline V gene data show CDR1 as MNHEY and CDR2 as SMNVEV (reference sequence). The CDR3 is 15 residues long. V lost 2 bases to trimming and J lost 3 bases; unmatched junction nucleotides: 4. CDR3 sequence reads: CASSLKGQPNQPQHF. DNA of the CDR3: TGTGCCAGCAGTTTAAAGGGACAGCCCAATCAGCCCCAGCATTTT.

Notes on this clone: The germline gene is not matched at one end of the junction; a read error may be the cause. V and J are TRBV7-2 and TRBJ2-7, with 7 bases lining up with TRBD2. Looked up from germline, CDR1 is SGHTA and CDR2 is FQGNSA. The CDR3 consists of 16 residues. CDR3 nucleotides: TGTGCCAGCAGCATAGCGGGCGGGAGTCCATTCCACGAGCAGTACTTC. Translating gives CASSIAGGSPFHEQYF.

The chain combines TRBV30 with TRBJ2-7, with 9 positions matching TRBD2. CDR1 and CDR2 from the germline V gene are GTSNPN and SVGIG (reference sequence). V shed 7 bases, J shed 6 bases, and the junction held 7 bases outside the gene matches. This CDR3 comprises 12 residues. This CDR3 is CASSAGGPEQYF. The DNA of the CDR3 is TGTGCCTCCTCCGCGGGAGGGCCCGAGCAGTACTTC.

The chain recombines TRBV7-9 with TRBJ1-1; D remains ambiguous. Germline V gene lookup returns CDR1 SEHNR and CDR2 FQNEAQ (reference sequence). Trimming removed 0 bases from V and 4 bases from J, with 12 bases in between. CDR3 length: 15 residues. The CDR3 here is CASSLAGRPATEAFF. CDR3 bases: TGTGCCAGCAGCTTAGCGGGCAGGCCGGCCACTGAAGCTTTCTTT.

The V call is TRBV29-1, the J call TRBJ2-3; 8 bases are shared with TRBD2. Germline CDR1 is SQVTM and CDR2 is ANQGSEA. The CDR3 sequence is 12 residues long. The V and J ends lost 2 bases and 5 bases, in that order; junction bases with no gene match: 0. The CDR3 DNA reads as TGCAGCGTTGAACTAGCGGGAGATACGCAGTATTTT. Amino acid sequence: CSVELAGDTQYF.

The CDR3 here is CASSYDSYEQYF. Here the CDR3 DNA reads TGCGCCAGCAGTTATGACAGCTACGAGCAGTACTTC. The chain links TRBV5-1 to TRBJ2-7; D possibly corresponds to TRBD1 (5 bases). Germline CDR1 SGHRS, CDR2 YFSETQ. The ends were cut back, 5 bases at V and 3 bases at J, with 9 bases in the middle. The length of the CDR3 is 12 residues.

The rearrangement uses TRBV10-3 and TRBJ1-2, with 9 positions matching TRBD1. V trimming: 0 bases; J trimming: 8 bases; junction bases outside the gene matches: 10. The CDR3 loop spans 16 amino acids. The germline gives CDR1 ENHRY, CDR2 SYGVKD. The CDR3 spells CAISESSSQGAGGYTF. The CDR3 DNA reads TGTGCCATCAGTGAGTCGAGTTCACAGGGGGCGGGAGGCTACACCTTC.

This clone has just one count. CDR3 DNA sequence: TGTGCCAGCAGCTTGGTTTGGGGACTAAACACAGATACGCAGTATTTT. Amino acid sequence: CASSLVWGLNTDTQYF. The rearrangement links TRBV7-9 to TRBJ2-3; 7 bases fit TRBD2. J gave up 2 bases and V 3 bases, and 8 bases lay outside the gene matches. This CDR3 spans 16 amino acids. Germline values: CDR1 SEHNR, CDR2 FQNEAQ (reference sequence).